The 6 T cell receptor beta chains below come from one sample, sequenced in a study of T cells after yellow fever vaccination. TCRdb redid the calling of the 5' RACE reads with MiXCR, one entry per CDR3 protein. Of about 220,000 distinct CDR3 sequences in the sample, more than 3% are singletons; the top ten hold less than 3.5%. Sequencing was performed on CD4+ T cells sorted from PBMCs, taken 10 days after the yellow fever booster vaccination. These receptors all come from a man aged 18 to 35 who received the YFV17D yellow fever vaccine.

The chain recombines TRBV7-9 with TRBJ1-2; D call uncertain. Trimming pared 5 bases from V and 0 bases from J, leaving 13 bases between. The germline V gene encodes CDR1 SEHNR and CDR2 FQNEAQ (reference sequence). The CDR3 has 15 residues. CDR3 coding DNA: TGTGCCAGCAGCGTCGTAAGACCGGCTAACTATGGCTACACCTTC. It codes for CASSVVRPANYGYTF.

This clonotype was observed many times. This sequence joins TRBV7-9 and TRBJ1-5, with unresolved D. The CDR3 has 12 amino acids. V lost 5 bases, J lost 5 bases, and 7 bases lay in between. Looked up from germline, CDR1 is SEHNR and CDR2 is FQNEAQ (reference sequence). CDR3 DNA: TGTGCCAGCAGCCGAGACTATCAGCCCCAGCATTTT. Amino acids: CASSRDYQPQHF.

At least ten counts were recorded for this clonotype. The J gene is TRBJ2-2, the V gene TRBV12-3 or TRBV12-4; TRBD2 matches at 8 bases. V shed 1 base and J 7 bases; nucleotides not matched to a gene: 11. The CDR3 length is 17 residues. In nucleotides, the CDR3 is TGTGCCAGCAGTTTAGTGTGGATTAGCGGGGAAGGCGGGGAGCTGTTTTTT. It is translated as CASSLVWISGEGGELFF.

Many counts were recorded for this clonotype. J is TRBJ2-1 and V is TRBV4-1; D gene uncertain. This CDR3 has 16 residues. V was pared by 2 bases and J by 3 bases, with 14 bases between. From germline, CDR1 is MGHRA and CDR2 YSYEKL. CDR3 DNA sequence: TGCGCCAGCAGCCAACTTGACCTCTTTATCTACAATGAGCAGTTCTTC. Protein product: CASSQLDLFIYNEQFF.

This clonotype was counted at least ten times. In DNA, the CDR3 is TGCGCCAGCAGCCAAGCGGGGGTCAATCAGCCCCAGCATTTT. Translated, it gives CASSQAGVNQPQHF. This chain connects TRBV4-3 to TRBJ1-5; D is perhaps TRBD1 (5 bases). From germline, CDR1 is LGHNA and CDR2 YSLEER. Trimming left V 1 base short and J 3 bases short, with 7 bases between. The CDR3 runs to 14 residues.

This clonotype was detected only a few times. The V and J genes are TRBV19 and TRBJ1-4; D unclear. The CDR3 runs 13 residues. Deletions cut 4 bases from V and 4 bases from J, with 7 bases between. Germline CDR1 LNHDA, CDR2 SQIVND (reference sequence). This chain's CDR3 is CASSRSFNEKLFF. CDR3 nucleotide sequence: TGTGCCAGTAGTAGGAGCTTTAATGAAAAACTGTTTTTT.